This T cell receptor (beta chain) is drawn from a study of T cells in Graves' hyperthyroidism and ophthalmopathy. V was shortened by 2 bases and J by 4 bases, with 8 bases between the two germline ends. The CDR3 is 13 residues long. In germline, CDR1 is SNHLY, CDR2 FYNNEI. Amplification yielded TCR beta CDR3 regions, with RNA transcripts as the source. When the TCR CDR3 underwent first-round RT-PCR, the HTBI primer set was used. TCRdb redid the calling of the multiplex PCR reads with MiXCR, one entry per CDR3 protein. Here the sample spans over 650,000 distinct CDR3 sequences, over 15% being singletons. Those patients with uncontrolled infection, other autoimmune disease, pregnancy or lactation were excluded. Diagnosis relied on clinical symptoms, serum thyroxine and TRAb, thyroid ultrasound and orbital computed tomography.

This sequence joins TRBV2 and TRBJ1-2; no firm D call. Sequencing was carried out using blood. The source is a man aged 18-30 years with Graves' hyperthyroidism. This chain's CDR3 is CASSESDAYGYTF. CDR3 coding DNA: TGTGCCAGCAGTGAATCGGACGCCTATGGCTACACCTTC.